The 30 T cell receptor beta chains reported below all come from one sample, sequenced in a study of blood T cell repertoires in COVID-19 (dated by TCRdb to about 2020). The library was obtained by the immunoSEQ multiplex PCR assay. TCRdb's version of the immuneACCESS table is confined to in-frame rearrangements and falls short of the full clone set. An unresolved V gene accounts for under half of the shortfall where checked; the remainder is of unknown origin. Present in this sample are about 200,000 clones, around 85% of which were seen just once. Roughly 14% of the sample comes from the top ten. The specimen sequenced was peripheral blood. Every receptor here comes from a man aged 45 to 65 who had recovered from COVID-19.

The rearrangement joins TRBV3-1 (or the pseudogene TRBV3-2) to TRBJ2-1; 10 positions agree with TRBD2. The germline gives CDR1 LGHDT, CDR2 YNNKEL (reference sequence). CDR3 length: 16 residues. V was pared by 1 base and J by 15 bases, with 15 bases of the junction left unmatched. The CDR3 loop is CASSQVLAGLALALFF. The DNA for the CDR3 is TGTGCCAGCAGCCAAGTACTAGCGGGGCTGGCCTTGGCTCTGTTCTTC.

The chain couples TRBV30 to TRBJ1-2; no reliable D call. Germline V gene data show CDR1 as GTSNPN and CDR2 as SVGIG (reference sequence). This CDR3 contains 9 residues. V was pared by 6 bases and J by 8 bases, with 7 bases between. CDR3: CACSNGYTF. The CDR3 nucleotides read TGTGCCTGTTCTAACGGCTACACCTTC.

This rearrangement joins TRBV24-1 to TRBJ2-7; a possible D gene is TRBD2 (5 bases). Deletions cut 5 bases from V and 0 bases from J, with 10 bases between. The CDR3 length is 14 residues. CDR1 is KGHDR and CDR2 is SFDVKD in the germline V gene. The CDR3: CATSGGRLSYEQYF. Here the CDR3 DNA reads TGTGCCACCAGTGGCGGGCGACTCTCCTACGAGCAGTACTTC.

In DNA form, the CDR3 reads TGTGCTCACCGGGGGGGGCCGAACACCGGGGAGCTGTTTTTT. Its translation: CAHRGGPNTGELFF. The J gene is TRBJ2-2, the V gene TRBV10-3, with TRBD2 matching 8 bases. Germline CDR1 reads ENHRY; CDR2 reads SYGVKD. CDR3 length equals 14 residues.

The chain combines TRBV30 with TRBJ1-6; perhaps TRBD1 as D (5 bases). This CDR3 spans 13 amino acids. Trimming removed 4 bases from V and 9 bases from J, with 13 bases in between. CDR1 and CDR2 from the germline V gene are GTSNPN and SVGIG (reference sequence). The CDR3 region is CAWNTQGGSPLHF. In DNA form, the CDR3 reads TGTGCCTGGAATACGCAGGGCGGTTCACCCCTCCACTTT. Looking up the rest from reference TRBV30 and TRBJ1-6 gives the full variable domain: SQTIHQWPATLVQPVGSPLSLECTVEGTSNPNLYWYRQAAGRGLQLLFYSVGIGQISSEVPQNLSASRPQDRQFILSSKKLLLSDSGFYLCAWNTQGGSPLHFGNGTRLTVT.

In DNA, the CDR3 is TGTGCCACCAGCACCAAGAGCGGGAGGGCCATCAATGCGCAGTATTTT. This translates into CATSTKSGRAINAQYF. The genes are TRBV15 and TRBJ2-3; TRBD2 matches 10 bases. With 4 bases clipped from V and 10 bases from J, the junction kept 14 bases outside the gene matches. This CDR3 is built from 16 residues. The germline V gene has CDR1 LNHNV and CDR2 YYDKDF (reference sequence).

This clone was found once. The chain couples TRBV10-1 to TRBJ1-1, with 8 bases lining up with TRBD1. In germline, CDR1 is WNHNN, CDR2 SYGVQD (reference sequence). Trimming at V came to 0 bases and at J to 1 base, leaving 7 bases not matched to a gene. CDR3 length: 17 amino acids. For the CDR3, the DNA is TGCGCCAGCAGTGAGTCCCTGACAGGGGCTAAGAACACTGAAGCTTTCTTT. Encoded protein: CASSESLTGAKNTEAFF.

V and J are TRBV5-1 and TRBJ2-2; possible D gene TRBD1, 6 bases. The CDR3 covers 16 residues. V shed 0 bases and J shed 0 bases, with 9 bases lying between them. CDR1 SGHRS and CDR2 YFSETQ come from the germline V gene. CDR3 bases: TGCGCCAGCAGCTTGGGACAGGAGACGAACACCGGGGAGCTGTTTTTT. It translates to CASSLGQETNTGELFF. The full variable domain, rest sourced from reference TRBV5-1 and TRBJ2-2, is KAGVTQTPRYLIKTRGQQVTLSCSPISGHRSVSWYQQTPGQGLQFLFEYFSETQRNKGNFPGRFSGRQFSNSRSEMNVSTLELGDSALYLCASSLGQETNTGELFFGEGSRLTVL.

V and J are TRBV4-2 and TRBJ1-5; no reliable D call. The V and J ends lost 0 bases and 9 bases respectively, with 6 bases between them. This CDR3 is built from 12 residues. Looked up from germline, CDR1 is LGHNA and CDR2 is YNFKEQ. The CDR3 sequence is CASSQDSRPQHF. The CDR3 nucleotides are TGTGCCAGCAGCCAAGATTCCCGGCCCCAGCATTTT.

The chain is built from TRBV19 and TRBJ2-7; a possible D gene is TRBD2 (6 bases). With 5 bases removed from V and 3 bases from J, the gap between germline ends came to 26 bases. Germline CDR1 reads LNHDA; CDR2 reads SQIVND (reference sequence). This CDR3 has 18 amino acids. The CDR3 DNA reads TGTGCCAGTAGTCTACCACCGGGACTCCGCGAAGGGTTCTACGAGCAGTACTTC. It codes for CASSLPPGLREGFYEQYF.

The J gene is TRBJ2-3, the V gene TRBV30; 10 bases are shared with TRBD1. There are 13 residues in the CDR3. V lost 5 bases, J lost 4 bases, and 3 bases stayed unmatched. Germline CDR1 reads GTSNPN; CDR2 reads SVGIG (reference sequence). CDR3 sequence (DNA): TGTGCCTGGGACAGGGGGCGTGCAGATACGCAGTATTTT. Protein sequence: CAWDRGRADTQYF.

V usage is TRBV20-1 and J usage is TRBJ2-7; 8 bases line up with TRBD2. V was pared by 3 bases and J by 0 bases, with 7 bases of the junction left unmatched. The germline V gene has CDR1 DFQATT and CDR2 SNEGSKA (reference sequence). The CDR3 length is 15 residues. This chain's CDR3 is CSASSGITFSYEQYF. CDR3 DNA: TGCAGTGCTAGTAGCGGGATTACGTTCTCCTACGAGCAGTACTTC.

V usage is TRBV2 and J usage is TRBJ2-7; weak D call: TRBD2 (6 bases). V gave up 7 bases and J gave up 2 bases, with 12 bases separating them. Germline V gene lookup returns CDR1 SNHLY and CDR2 FYNNEI. The CDR3 is made up of 13 amino acids. CDR3 protein: CASIWDSAYEQYF. In DNA form, the CDR3 reads TGTGCCAGCATTTGGGACTCCGCCTACGAGCAGTACTTC. Based on the CDR3 plus reference TRBV2 and TRBJ2-7, the full variable domain is EPEVTQTPSHQVTQMGQEVILRCVPISNHLYFYWYRQILGQKVEFLVSFYNNEISEKSEIFDDQFSVERPDGSNFTLKIRSTKLEDSAMYFCASIWDSAYEQYFGPGTRLTVT.

The chain uses TRBV28 and TRBJ2-7; TRBD2 might be the D (6 bases). The length of the CDR3 is 13 residues. Trimming took 8 bases from V and 7 from J, leaving 18 bases between them. Per germline, CDR1 MDHEN and CDR2 SYDVKM. The CDR3 here is CASEVGGVREQYF. The CDR3 DNA sequence: TGTGCCAGCGAGGTCGGGGGAGTACGAGAGCAGTACTTC.

This chain uses TRBV24-1 with TRBJ2-5, with 9 bases identical to TRBD1. This CDR3 is 13 amino acids long. Trimming at V came to 7 bases and at J to 5 bases, leaving 4 bases not matched to a gene. The germline CDR1 and CDR2 sequences are KGHDR and SFDVKD. This chain's CDR3 is CATRRTGAETQYF. The CDR3 coding sequence is TGTGCCACCAGAAGGACAGGGGCTGAGACCCAGTACTTC.

The chain has TRBV19 and TRBJ1-5; 9 bases agree with TRBD1. Germline assignment: CDR1 LNHDA and CDR2 SQIVND (reference sequence). After removal of 5 bases from V and 7 bases from J, the junction contained 9 bases not matched to a gene. The CDR3 loop spans 15 amino acids. The CDR3 loop is CASSVDRGLLQPQHF. The CDR3 bases are TGTGCCAGTAGTGTGGACAGGGGACTACTCCAGCCCCAGCATTTT.

This rearrangement joins TRBV6-5 to TRBJ1-2; TRBD1 aligns across 7 bases. Germline V gives CDR1 MNHEY, CDR2 SVGAGI. CDR3 length: 13 amino acids. The ends lost 6 bases at V and 7 bases at J; junction bases unmatched: 8. The CDR3 DNA follows: TGTGCCAGCAGAGAGGGGGCGCGCAGTGGCTACACCTTC. This encodes CASREGARSGYTF.

This chain joins TRBV9 and TRBJ2-3; 7 bases are shared with TRBD1. The CDR3 has 15 amino acids. Germline-derived CDR1 and CDR2 are SGDLS and YYNGEE. V shed 0 bases and J 5 bases; nucleotides not matched to a gene: 6. CDR3 protein: CASSVGPGGQDTQYF. The CDR3 region has the DNA TGTGCCAGCAGCGTAGGCCCAGGGGGACAAGATACGCAGTATTTT.

J is TRBJ1-5 and V is TRBV14; 8 bases map to TRBD1. Germline V gene lookup returns CDR1 SGHDN and CDR2 FVKESK. V lost 5 bases and J lost 7; bases outside the gene matches: 7. The CDR3 consists of 14 residues. CDR3 residues: CASSFHRGYQPQHF. CDR3 nucleotide sequence: TGTGCCAGCAGCTTTCACAGGGGGTACCAGCCCCAGCATTTT. Together with reference TRBV14 and TRBJ1-5, the CDR3 gives the full variable domain: EAGVTQFPSHSVIEKGQTVTLRCDPISGHDNLYWYRRVMGKEIKFLLHFVKESKQDESGMPNNRFLAERTGGTYSTLKVQPAELEDSGVYFCASSFHRGYQPQHFGDGTRLSIL.

The chain is built from TRBV27 and TRBJ1-5; possibly TRBD1 for D (6 bases). CDR3 length: 15 amino acids. Germline V gene lookup returns CDR1 MNHEY and CDR2 SMNVEV (reference sequence). Trimming removed 6 bases at V and 7 bases at J, with 19 bases between. CDR3 nucleotide sequence: TGTGCCAGCAGAATGACAGGTTTTCCAGGACAGCCCCAGCATTTT. The encoded protein is CASRMTGFPGQPQHF.

This rearrangement joins TRBV6-5 to TRBJ1-5; 8 bases are shared with TRBD1. This CDR3 has 15 residues. Trimming took 0 bases from V and 4 from J; bases not matched to a gene: 2. Germline V lookup: CDR1 MNHEY, CDR2 SVGAGI. The CDR3 bases are TGTGCCAGCAGTTACTCGAGACAGGGGAATCAGCCCCAGCATTTT. As protein: CASSYSRQGNQPQHF.

The V call is TRBV2, the J call TRBJ1-5; 7 bases are shared with TRBD1. The CDR3 contains 15 residues. Germline V CDR1 and CDR2: SNHLY, FYNNEI. J lost 2 bases, V lost 6 bases, and 7 bases had no gene match. CDR3 in amino acids: CASRGTQGRNQPQHF. CDR3 DNA sequence: TGTGCCAGCAGGGGCACACAGGGGCGCAATCAGCCCCAGCATTTT.

The chain links TRBV27 to TRBJ1-1, with 9 bases lining up with TRBD1. The CDR3 sequence is 17 residues long. From germline, CDR1 is MNHEY and CDR2 SMNVEV (reference sequence). After removal of 2 bases from V and 5 bases from J, the junction contained 12 bases not matched to a gene. In DNA form, the CDR3 reads TGTGCCAGCAGTTTACACATAAATACAGGGGGCGTAACTGAAGCTTTCTTT. Protein: CASSLHINTGGVTEAFF.

The chain has TRBV5-1 and TRBJ2-5; tentative D call: TRBD2 (6 bases). V was shortened by 3 bases and J by 1 base, with 13 bases between the two germline ends. Per germline, CDR1 SGHRS and CDR2 YFSETQ. This CDR3 has 15 residues. CDR3 amino acids: CASSSAGGLQETQYF. CDR3 in DNA: TGCGCCAGCAGCTCCGCCGGGGGTCTCCAAGAGACCCAGTACTTC.

The gene calls are TRBV9 and TRBJ2-7, with 8 bases matching TRBD1. CDR1 is SGDLS, CDR2 YYNGEE, per germline. The V gene end was trimmed by 3 bases and the J gene end by 0 bases; junction bases not matched to a gene: 2. CDR3 length: 14 residues. The CDR3 loop is CASSGGQDSYEQYF. In DNA, the CDR3 is TGTGCCAGCAGCGGGGGACAGGACTCCTACGAGCAGTACTTC. The full variable domain, with the rest looked up from reference TRBV9 and TRBJ2-7, is DSGVTQTPKHLITATGQRVTLRCSPRSGDLSVYWYQQSLDQGLQFLIQYYNGEERAKGNILERFSAQQFPDLHSELNLSSLELGDSALYFCASSGGQDSYEQYFGPGTRLTVT.

The rearrangement links TRBV24-1 to TRBJ2-7; 7 nucleotides match TRBD2. This CDR3 spans 15 amino acids. Losses at the gene ends were 3 bases for V and 2 bases for J; bases not matched to a gene: 6. Germline V gene lookup returns CDR1 KGHDR and CDR2 SFDVKD. CDR3 bases: TGTGCCACCAGTGATGGAAGACTAGCCACCTACGAGCAGTACTTC. It specifies CATSDGRLATYEQYF.

The chain recombines TRBV12-3 or TRBV12-4 with TRBJ1-1; D perhaps matches TRBD1 (5 bases). V gave up 3 bases and J gave up 7 bases, with 6 bases separating them. This CDR3 region has 11 residues. The CDR3 here is CASSFRGEAFF. The CDR3 bases are TGTGCCAGCAGTTTTAGGGGTGAAGCTTTCTTT.

As for this clone: In the same sample, other DNA sequences code for this CDR3. This chain joins TRBV9 and TRBJ2-1; 8 bases line up with TRBD2. Germline values: CDR1 SGDLS, CDR2 YYNGEE. J gave up 4 bases and V 2 bases, and 5 bases lay outside the gene matches. The length of the CDR3 is 15 residues. The CDR3 coding sequence is TGTGCCAGCAGCGTTTCTAGCGGGTCTTACAATGAGCAGTTCTTC. Its protein product is CASSVSSGSYNEQFF.

The V call is TRBV30, the J call TRBJ2-1; the D gene is possibly TRBD2 (6 bases). The CDR3 covers 15 residues. In germline, CDR1 is GTSNPN, CDR2 SVGIG (reference sequence). Trimming stripped 3 bases from V and 6 bases from J, with 18 bases between. The CDR3 DNA reads TGTGCCTGGAGCGTCGGGAGTACCCTAATCAATGAGCAGTTCTTC. This gives the protein CAWSVGSTLINEQFF.

This clone was recorded at least ten times. The rearrangement joins TRBV27 to TRBJ1-2, with 7 bases lining up with TRBD1. Per the germline V gene, CDR1 is MNHEY and CDR2 is SMNVEV (reference sequence). The CDR3 sequence is 17 residues long. With 4 bases clipped from V and 7 bases from J, the junction kept 18 bases outside the gene matches. As DNA, the CDR3 is TGTGCCAGCAGTTCCCTTTCCAGGGGGGCGGGATTCGGTGGCTACACCTTC. It is translated as CASSSLSRGAGFGGYTF.